Described below is a single T cell receptor (beta chain) sequence and its context. The sample originates from a study of blood T cell repertoires in COVID-19. Study information: Acute and convalescent COVID-19 specimens originated in the United States, Italy and Spain. T cells, B-cell-depleted T cells, or PBMCs supplied cDNA or gDNA.

Methods used by the authors: The assay estimated nucleated cells by amplifying reference gene primers. Profiled with immunoSEQ multiplex PCR; TCRdb holds only in-frame clones, not every one. V and J calls and clone size are those listed in that table; D and trimming were worked out from the DNA. The sample consists of approximately 120,000 clones, more than 60% of them appearing once. Germline V lookup: CDR1 DFQATT, CDR2 SNEGSKA (reference sequence). Trimming shortened V by 3 bases and J by 6 bases, and 8 bases separated the two germline ends. This CDR3 is 11 amino acids long. Sequencing was carried out using peripheral blood. The sequence derives from a woman aged 65 to 85 with acute or convalescent COVID-19. The genes are TRBV20-1 and TRBJ1-1; tentative D call: TRBD1 (5 bases). The CDR3 loop reads CSASGAAEAFF. CDR3 bases: TGCAGTGCTAGTGGGGCAGCTGAAGCTTTCTTT.